These 9 T cell receptor beta chains were sequenced from one sample in a study of blood T cell repertoires in COVID-19. Method: immunoSEQ multiplex PCR; TCRdb's copy keeps in-frame clones and lacks some. This sample carries approximately 97,000 clones, 90% of them seen once, and the ten largest clones take about 1.8%. The specimen sequenced was peripheral blood. Receptors originate from a man aged 55 to 70 with acute or convalescent COVID-19.

J is TRBJ2-3 and V is TRBV2; 10 bases map to TRBD2. This CDR3 is built from 16 residues. CDR1 SNHLY and CDR2 FYNNEI come from the germline V gene. With V trimmed by 7 bases and J by 4 bases, 11 bases remained unmatched. DNA for the CDR3: TGTGCCAGCATGGGACTAGCGTCGGGCATCCCAGATACGCAGTATTTT. Translated, it gives CASMGLASGIPDTQYF. Looking up the rest from reference TRBV2 and TRBJ2-3 gives the full variable domain: EPEVTQTPSHQVTQMGQEVILRCVPISNHLYFYWYRQILGQKVEFLVSFYNNEISEKSEIFDDQFSVERPDGSNFTLKIRSTKLEDSAMYFCASMGLASGIPDTQYFGPGTRLTVL.

The V call is TRBV12-5, the J call TRBJ2-5; 7 nucleotides align to TRBD2. The trim removed 4 bases at V and 6 bases at J, leaving 20 bases unmatched. Germline V gives CDR1 LGHNT, CDR2 FRNRAP. This CDR3 is 18 amino acids long. CDR3 sequence reads: CASGSYLGGAGVMQTQYF. The CDR3 DNA sequence: TGTGCTAGTGGTTCGTACCTCGGCGGGGCGGGGGTAATGCAGACCCAGTACTTC.

This sequence joins TRBV27 and TRBJ2-1, with D possibly matching TRBD2 (5 bases). From germline, CDR1 is MNHEY and CDR2 SMNVEV (reference sequence). V was trimmed by 7 bases and J by 0 bases, leaving 16 bases between them. The CDR3 is 16 amino acids. CDR3 in amino acids: CASTPSSGSSYNEQFF. CDR3 DNA: TGTGCCAGCACCCCGTCGTCGGGGAGCTCCTACAATGAGCAGTTCTTC.

The rearrangement links TRBV14 to TRBJ2-5, with 8 bases matching TRBD1. V was clipped by 5 bases and J by 1 base; unmatched bases: 9. Per the germline V gene, CDR1 is SGHDN and CDR2 is FVKESK. The CDR3 runs to 16 residues. CDR3 nucleotides: TGTGCCAGCAGCGCCCGGGACAGGAGCCTCCAAGAGACCCAGTACTTC. Its translation: CASSARDRSLQETQYF.

This clone has just a few counts. The chain joins TRBV5-5 to TRBJ1-6, with no clear D. The CDR3 has 14 amino acids. Germline values: CDR1 SGHKS, CDR2 YYEKEE (reference sequence). V dropped 4 bases and J dropped 6 bases, with 11 bases sitting between them. CDR3: CASSRTTRNSPLHF. The CDR3 DNA reads as TGTGCCAGCAGCCGAACCACTCGTAATTCACCCCTCCACTTT.

The rearrangement links TRBV19 to TRBJ1-1; D not certain. This CDR3 is 13 amino acids long. The germline V gene has CDR1 LNHDA and CDR2 SQIVND (reference sequence). Trimming removed 7 bases from V and 0 bases from J, with 9 bases in between. In nucleotides, the CDR3 is TGTGCCAGTAAGTGGGAGTTGAACACTGAAGCTTTCTTT. This codes for CASKWELNTEAFF. Complete variable domain (other parts from reference TRBV19 and TRBJ1-1): DGGITQSPKYLFRKEGQNVTLSCEQNLNHDAMYWYRQDPGQGLRLIYYSQIVNDFQKGDIAEGYSVSREKKESFPLTVTSAQKNPTAFYLCASKWELNTEAFFGQGTRLTVV.

This chain links TRBV6-6 with TRBJ1-2, with a tentative D call TRBD1 (6 bases). The CDR3 runs to 13 residues. V lost 5 bases to trimming and J lost 8 bases, with 15 bases between them. Germline CDR1 reads MNHNY; CDR2 reads SVGAGI (reference sequence). DNA of the CDR3: TGTGCCAGCAGTCTCACGGGGGGCTTAGGCTACACCTTC. Translation gives CASSLTGGLGYTF.

This clone appeared once. J is TRBJ1-2 and V is TRBV18; TRBD1 matches 9 bases. The CDR3 extends over 16 amino acids. Germline CDR1 KGHSH, CDR2 LQKENI. The ends lost 5 bases at V and 4 bases at J; junction bases unmatched: 11. The CDR3 sequence: CASSSPGQGTGYGYTF. The CDR3 DNA reads TGTGCCAGCTCATCCCCCGGACAGGGGACGGGCTATGGCTACACCTTC.

The rearrangement links TRBV13 to TRBJ1-5, with D perhaps matching TRBD1 (5 bases). The germline CDR1 and CDR2 sequences are PRHDT and FYEKMQ (reference sequence). The CDR3 has 13 residues. The V end lost 6 bases, the J end lost 4 bases, and 10 bases lay between the germline ends. Here the CDR3 DNA reads TGTGCCAGCAGTCCTGGACAAAATCAGCCCCAGCATTTT. It is translated as CASSPGQNQPQHF.